This T cell receptor (beta chain) is drawn from a study of blood T cell repertoires in COVID-19. Study-wide context: COVID-19 samples collected from the United States, Italy and Spain covered acute and convalescent phases. In each case, the material was cDNA or gDNA derived from T cells, B-cell-depleted T cells, or PBMCs.

It was during active infection that Seattle patients were enrolled and then longitudinally followed. There are 13 residues in the CDR3. Germline CDR1 and CDR2: SGHDN and FVKESK. After removal of 6 bases from V and 2 bases from J, the junction contained 4 bases not matched to a gene. How the authors handled the data: Counts of nucleated cells, estimated from reference gene primer amplification, were obtained. This table comes from immunoSEQ multiplex PCR, and its TCRdb copy is limited to in-frame clones, with some not included. V, J and clone size were drawn from that table, and D and trimming were deduced from the DNA. The repertoire holds 310,000 or so clones, with approximately 88% as singletons.

The rearrangement joins TRBV14 to TRBJ2-7, with 7 bases fitting TRBD2. Material: peripheral blood. This receptor was obtained from a man aged 25-40 years with COVID-19, enrolled during active disease. The CDR3 DNA reads as TGTGCCAGCAGGCCGGGAGGTCCCTACGAGCAGTACTTC. This codes for CASRPGGPYEQYF.